This T cell receptor (beta chain) came from a study of radiotherapy plus CTLA-4 blockade in lung cancer. At the level of the study: Objective responses occurred in roughly 20% of patients; 31% had disease control.

TCRdb's copy holds only in-frame clones and misses some; the assay was immunoSEQ multiplex PCR. Counted here are some 34,000 clones, about two thirds occurring once; the ten biggest clones make up 9.5% to 13%. Per the germline V gene, CDR1 is SGHNT and CDR2 is YYREEE (reference sequence). This CDR3 contains 13 residues. This clonotype was obtained from a human donor with non-small cell lung cancer who had stable disease on radiotherapy plus ipilimumab. The sample in question was peripheral blood, obtained from a patient treated with radiotherapy plus ipilimumab. The chain couples TRBV5-4 to TRBJ2-5; D is perhaps TRBD1 (5 bases). The J call may be wrong; the DNA end is better matched by TRBJ2-7. CDR3 DNA sequence: TGTGCCAGCAGCCCCGACAGAACCTACGAGCAGTACTTC. Residues: CASSPDRTYEQYF.